This TCR beta chain was captured by sequencing in a study of blood T cell repertoires in COVID-19. Study overall: The United States, Italy and Spain supplied acute and convalescent COVID-19 samples. The analysed material was cDNA or gDNA that came from T cells, B-cell-depleted T cells, or PBMCs.

This clone was seen only a few times. In the original workflow: Cell counts per sample came from amplifying reference gene primers. Using immunoSEQ multiplex PCR, the repertoire was profiled, and TCRdb retains in-frame clones only, with some absent. The D gene and trimming were derived from the DNA, and the V and J assignments and clone size from that table. In the table there are about 150,000 clones, about 92% of which are singletons. Trimming cost V 0 bases and J 2 bases, with 5 bases left between them. The CDR3 totals 13 residues. Looked up from germline, CDR1 is SGHDT and CDR2 is YYEEEE. This sequence was found in a human donor in a cohort sampled during active COVID-19. The sequenced material came from peripheral blood. The rearrangement uses TRBV5-6 and TRBJ1-1; D is unresolved. Written as DNA, the CDR3 is TGTGCCAGCAGCTTGGCACACAACACTGAAGCTTTCTTT. Translation gives CASSLAHNTEAFF.